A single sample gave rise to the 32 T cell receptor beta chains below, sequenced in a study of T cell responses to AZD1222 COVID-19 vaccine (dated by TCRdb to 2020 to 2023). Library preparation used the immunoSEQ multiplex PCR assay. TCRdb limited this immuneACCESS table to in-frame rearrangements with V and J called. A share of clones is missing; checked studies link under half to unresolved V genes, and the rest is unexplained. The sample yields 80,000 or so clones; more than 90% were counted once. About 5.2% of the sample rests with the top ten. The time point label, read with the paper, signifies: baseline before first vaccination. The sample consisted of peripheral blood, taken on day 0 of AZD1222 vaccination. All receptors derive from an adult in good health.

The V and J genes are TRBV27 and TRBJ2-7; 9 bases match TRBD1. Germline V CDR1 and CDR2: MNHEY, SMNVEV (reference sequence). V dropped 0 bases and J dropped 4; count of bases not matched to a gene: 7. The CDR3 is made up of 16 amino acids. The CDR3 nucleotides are TGTGCCAGCAGTTTATCCCCCGGGACAGGGAAGTACGAGCAGTACTTC. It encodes CASSLSPGTGKYEQYF.

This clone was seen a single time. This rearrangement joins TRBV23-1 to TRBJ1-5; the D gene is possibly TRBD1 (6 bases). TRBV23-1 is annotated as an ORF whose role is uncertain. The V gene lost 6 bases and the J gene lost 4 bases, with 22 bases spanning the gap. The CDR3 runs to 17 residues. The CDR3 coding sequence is TGCGCCAGCAGGATTAAAAACCCGAGGGGGATGAATCAGCCCCAGCATTTT. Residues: CASRIKNPRGMNQPQHF.

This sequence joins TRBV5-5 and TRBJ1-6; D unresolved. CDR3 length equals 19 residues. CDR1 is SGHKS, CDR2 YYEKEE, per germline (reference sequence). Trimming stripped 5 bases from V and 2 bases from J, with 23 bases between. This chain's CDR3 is CASSSSPPTYGTYNSPLHF. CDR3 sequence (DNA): TGTGCCAGCAGTTCGTCCCCTCCCACATACGGGACCTATAATTCACCCCTCCACTTT.

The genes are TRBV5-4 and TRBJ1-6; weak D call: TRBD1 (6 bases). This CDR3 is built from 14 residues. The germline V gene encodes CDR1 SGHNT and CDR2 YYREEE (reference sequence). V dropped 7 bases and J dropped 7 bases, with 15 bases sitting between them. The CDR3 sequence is CASGNRDRNSPLHF. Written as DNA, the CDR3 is TGTGCCAGCGGTAACAGGGATCGGAATTCACCCCTCCACTTT.

CDR3 coding DNA: TGTGCCAGCAGTGAAGTGTGGGGGCGAGGCACCGGGGAGCTGTTTTTT. This encodes CASSEVWGRGTGELFF. The chain combines TRBV2 with TRBJ2-2; possible D gene TRBD1, 6 bases. Trimming pared 1 base from V and 4 bases from J, leaving 13 bases between. The germline V gene has CDR1 SNHLY and CDR2 FYNNEI. The CDR3 extends over 16 amino acids.

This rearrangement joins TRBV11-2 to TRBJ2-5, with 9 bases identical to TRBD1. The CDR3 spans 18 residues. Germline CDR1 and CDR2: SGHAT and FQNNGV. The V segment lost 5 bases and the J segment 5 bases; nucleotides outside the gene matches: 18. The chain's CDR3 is CASSPQYPGQGGRETQYF. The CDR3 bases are TGTGCCAGCAGCCCACAATACCCGGGACAGGGAGGGAGGGAGACCCAGTACTTC.

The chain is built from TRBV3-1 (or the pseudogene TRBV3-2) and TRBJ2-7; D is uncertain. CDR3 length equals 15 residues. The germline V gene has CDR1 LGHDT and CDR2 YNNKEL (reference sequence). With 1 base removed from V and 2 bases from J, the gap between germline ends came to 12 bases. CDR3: CASSQAVGRTYEQYF. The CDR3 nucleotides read TGTGCCAGCAGCCAAGCGGTCGGCCGGACCTACGAGCAGTACTTC.

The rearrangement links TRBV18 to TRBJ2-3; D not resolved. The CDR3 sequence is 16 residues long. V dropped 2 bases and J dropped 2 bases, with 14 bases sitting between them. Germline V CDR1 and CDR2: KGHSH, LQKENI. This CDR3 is CASSPSRQPPTDTQYF. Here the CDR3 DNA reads TGTGCCAGCTCACCATCTCGCCAACCTCCCACAGATACGCAGTATTTT.

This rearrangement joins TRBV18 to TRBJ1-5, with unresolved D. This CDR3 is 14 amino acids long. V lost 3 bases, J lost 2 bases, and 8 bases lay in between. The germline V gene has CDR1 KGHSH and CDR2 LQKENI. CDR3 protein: CASSPDLGNQPQHF. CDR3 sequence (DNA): TGTGCCAGCTCACCCGATCTGGGCAATCAGCCCCAGCATTTT. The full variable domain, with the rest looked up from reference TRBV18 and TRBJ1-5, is NAGVMQNPRHLVRRRGQEARLRCSPMKGHSHVYWYRQLPEEGLKFMVYLQKENIIDESGMPKERFSAEFPKEGPSILRIQQVVRGDSAAYFCASSPDLGNQPQHFGDGTRLSIL.

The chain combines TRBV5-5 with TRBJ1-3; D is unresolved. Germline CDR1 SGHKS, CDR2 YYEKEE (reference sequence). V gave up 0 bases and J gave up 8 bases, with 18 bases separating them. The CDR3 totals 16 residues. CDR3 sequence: CASSLGFLDRRDTIYF. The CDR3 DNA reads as TGTGCCAGCAGCTTGGGGTTCTTGGATCGACGGGACACCATATATTTT.

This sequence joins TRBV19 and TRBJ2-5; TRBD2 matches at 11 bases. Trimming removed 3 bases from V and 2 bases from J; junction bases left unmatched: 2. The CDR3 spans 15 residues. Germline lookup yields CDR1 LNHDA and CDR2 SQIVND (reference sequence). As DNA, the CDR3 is TGTGCCAGTAGTATCGGGACTAGCGGTCAAGAGACCCAGTACTTC. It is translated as CASSIGTSGQETQYF.

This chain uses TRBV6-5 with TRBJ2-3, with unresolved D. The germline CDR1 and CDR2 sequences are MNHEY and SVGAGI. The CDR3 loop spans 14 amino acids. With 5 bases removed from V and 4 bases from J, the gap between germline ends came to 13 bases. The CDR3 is CASSMWASPDTQYF. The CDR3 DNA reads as TGTGCCAGCAGTATGTGGGCTTCCCCAGATACGCAGTATTTT.

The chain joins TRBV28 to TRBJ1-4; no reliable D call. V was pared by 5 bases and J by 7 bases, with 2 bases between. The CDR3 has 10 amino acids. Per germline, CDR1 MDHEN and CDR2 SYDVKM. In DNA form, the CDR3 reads TGTGCCAGCAGTCGTGAAAAACTGTTTTTT. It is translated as CASSREKLFF.

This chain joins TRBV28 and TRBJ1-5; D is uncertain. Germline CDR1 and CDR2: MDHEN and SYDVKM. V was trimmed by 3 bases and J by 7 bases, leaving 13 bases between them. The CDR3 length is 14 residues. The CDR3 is CASSFSKVGQPQHF. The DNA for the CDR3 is TGTGCCAGCAGTTTTTCGAAGGTAGGGCAGCCCCAGCATTTT.

As DNA, the CDR3 is TGTGCCAGTCGTTATTCCGGGACAGAGTACAATGAGCAGTTCTTC. Its translation is CASRYSGTEYNEQFF. The rearrangement joins TRBV19 to TRBJ2-1; 7 nucleotides line up with TRBD1. The CDR3 is 15 amino acids. In germline, CDR1 is LNHDA, CDR2 SQIVND (reference sequence). The ends lost 8 bases at V and 4 bases at J; junction bases unmatched: 11. The full variable domain, in which reference TRBV19 and TRBJ2-1 provide the parts outside the CDR3, is DGGITQSPKYLFRKEGQNVTLSCEQNLNHDAMYWYRQDPGQGLRLIYYSQIVNDFQKGDIAEGYSVSREKKESFPLTVTSAQKNPTAFYLCASRYSGTEYNEQFFGPGTRLTVL.

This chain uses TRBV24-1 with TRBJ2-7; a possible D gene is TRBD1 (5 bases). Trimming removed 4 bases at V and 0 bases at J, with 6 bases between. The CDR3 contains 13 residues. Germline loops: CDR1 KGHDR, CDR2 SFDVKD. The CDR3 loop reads CATSEGASYEQYF. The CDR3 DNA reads TGTGCCACCAGTGAAGGGGCCTCCTACGAGCAGTACTTC.

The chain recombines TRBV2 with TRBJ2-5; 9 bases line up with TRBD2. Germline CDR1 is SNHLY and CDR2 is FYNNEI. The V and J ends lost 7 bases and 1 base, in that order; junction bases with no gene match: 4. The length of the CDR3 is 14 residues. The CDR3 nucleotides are TGTGCCAGCAATCGAGCGGGGGGCCAAGAGACCCAGTACTTC. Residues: CASNRAGGQETQYF.

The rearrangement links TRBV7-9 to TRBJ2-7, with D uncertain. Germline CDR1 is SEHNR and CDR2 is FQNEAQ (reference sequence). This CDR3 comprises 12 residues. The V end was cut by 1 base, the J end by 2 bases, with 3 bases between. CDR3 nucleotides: TGTGCCAGCAGCTTAGTCCCCTACGAGCAGTACTTC. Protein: CASSLVPYEQYF.

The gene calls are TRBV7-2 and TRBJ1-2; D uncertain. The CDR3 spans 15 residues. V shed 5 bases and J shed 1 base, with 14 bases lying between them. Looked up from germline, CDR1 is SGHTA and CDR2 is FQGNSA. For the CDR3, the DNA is TGTGCCAGCAGCATCAACGGAGGCGTTAACTATGGCTACACCTTC. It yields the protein CASSINGGVNYGYTF.

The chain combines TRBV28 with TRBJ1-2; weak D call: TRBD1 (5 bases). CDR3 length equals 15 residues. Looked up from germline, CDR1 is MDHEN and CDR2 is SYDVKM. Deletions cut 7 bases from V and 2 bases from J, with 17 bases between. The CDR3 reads CASNIPGPLNYGYTF. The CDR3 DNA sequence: TGTGCCAGCAACATCCCGGGACCCCTCAACTATGGCTACACCTTC.

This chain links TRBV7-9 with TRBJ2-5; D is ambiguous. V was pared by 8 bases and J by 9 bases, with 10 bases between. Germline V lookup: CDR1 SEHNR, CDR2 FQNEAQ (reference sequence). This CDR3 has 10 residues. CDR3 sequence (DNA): TGTGCCAGCGGGGATCGGGCCCAGTACTTC. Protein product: CASGDRAQYF.

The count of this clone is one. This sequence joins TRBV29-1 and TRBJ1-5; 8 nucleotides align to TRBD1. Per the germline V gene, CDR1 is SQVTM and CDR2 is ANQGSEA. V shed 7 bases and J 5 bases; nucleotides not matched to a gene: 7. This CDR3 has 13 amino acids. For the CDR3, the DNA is TGCAGCGCCCAGGGGGCGGTGGATCAGCCCCAGCATTTT. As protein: CSAQGAVDQPQHF. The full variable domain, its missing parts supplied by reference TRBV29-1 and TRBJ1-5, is SAVISQKPSRDICQRGTSLTIQCQVDSQVTMMFWYRQQPGQSLTLIATANQGSEATYESGFVIDKFPISRPNLTFSTLTVSNMSPEDSSIYLCSAQGAVDQPQHFGDGTRLSIL.

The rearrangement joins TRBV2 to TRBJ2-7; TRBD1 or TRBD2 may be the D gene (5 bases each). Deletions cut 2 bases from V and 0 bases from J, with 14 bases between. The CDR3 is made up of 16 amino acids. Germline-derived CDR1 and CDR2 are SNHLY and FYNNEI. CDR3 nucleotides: TGTGCCAGCAGTGAAAGGGGAACGGGGAGCTCCTACGAGCAGTACTTC. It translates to CASSERGTGSSYEQYF.

CDR3 nucleotides: TGCGCCAGCAGCCAATCGGAACAGGTCACAGATACGCAGTATTTT. Amino acids: CASSQSEQVTDTQYF. This chain connects TRBV4-1 to TRBJ2-3; D possibly corresponds to TRBD1 (5 bases). CDR1 MGHRA and CDR2 YSYEKL come from the germline V gene. V was pared by 2 bases and J by 2 bases, with 11 bases between. The CDR3 spans 15 residues.

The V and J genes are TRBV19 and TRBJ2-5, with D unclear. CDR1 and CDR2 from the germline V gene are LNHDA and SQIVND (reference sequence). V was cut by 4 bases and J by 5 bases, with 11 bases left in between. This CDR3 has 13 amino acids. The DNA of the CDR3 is TGTGCCAGTAGTAACTGGGTTGGGGAGACCCAGTACTTC. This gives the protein CASSNWVGETQYF. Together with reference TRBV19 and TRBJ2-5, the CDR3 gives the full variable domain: DGGITQSPKYLFRKEGQNVTLSCEQNLNHDAMYWYRQDPGQGLRLIYYSQIVNDFQKGDIAEGYSVSREKKESFPLTVTSAQKNPTAFYLCASSNWVGETQYFGPGTRLLVL.

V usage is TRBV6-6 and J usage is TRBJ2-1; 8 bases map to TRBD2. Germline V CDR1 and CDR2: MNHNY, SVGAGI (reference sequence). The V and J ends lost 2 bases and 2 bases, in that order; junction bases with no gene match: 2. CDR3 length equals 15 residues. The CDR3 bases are TGTGCCAGCAGTTACGGACTAGCCACCTACAATGAGCAGTTCTTC. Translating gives CASSYGLATYNEQFF.

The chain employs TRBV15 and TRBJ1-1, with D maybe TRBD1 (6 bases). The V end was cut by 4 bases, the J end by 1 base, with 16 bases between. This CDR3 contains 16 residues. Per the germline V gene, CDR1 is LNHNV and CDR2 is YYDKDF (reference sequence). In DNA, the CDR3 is TGTGCCACCAGCATACTAACAGGGTCGAGGAACACTGAAGCTTTCTTT. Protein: CATSILTGSRNTEAFF.

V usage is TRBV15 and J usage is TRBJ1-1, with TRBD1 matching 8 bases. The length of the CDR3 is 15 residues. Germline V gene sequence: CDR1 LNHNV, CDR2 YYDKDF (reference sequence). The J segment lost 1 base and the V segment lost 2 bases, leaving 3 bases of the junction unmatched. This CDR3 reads CATSRQGAPNTEAFF. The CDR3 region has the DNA TGTGCCACCAGCAGACAGGGGGCGCCGAACACTGAAGCTTTCTTT.

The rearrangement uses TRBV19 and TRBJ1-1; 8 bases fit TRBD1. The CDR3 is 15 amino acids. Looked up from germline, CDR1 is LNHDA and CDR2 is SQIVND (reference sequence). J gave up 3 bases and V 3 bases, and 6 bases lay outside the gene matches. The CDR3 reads CASSMSAGGYTEAFF. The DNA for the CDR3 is TGTGCCAGTAGTATGAGCGCAGGGGGCTACACTGAAGCTTTCTTT.

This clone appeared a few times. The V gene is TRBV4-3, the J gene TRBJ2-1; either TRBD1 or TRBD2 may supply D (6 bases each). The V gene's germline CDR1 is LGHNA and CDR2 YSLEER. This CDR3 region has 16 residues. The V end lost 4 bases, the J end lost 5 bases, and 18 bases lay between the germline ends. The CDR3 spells CASSLWRGAPNNEQFF. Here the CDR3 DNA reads TGCGCCAGCAGCCTGTGGAGGGGGGCTCCTAACAATGAGCAGTTCTTC.

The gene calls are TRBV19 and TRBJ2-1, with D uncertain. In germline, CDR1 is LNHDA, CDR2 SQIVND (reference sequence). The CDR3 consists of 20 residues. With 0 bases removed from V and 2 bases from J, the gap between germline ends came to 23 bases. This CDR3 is CASSIDIAFLGEVTYNEQFF. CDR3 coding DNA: TGTGCCAGTAGTATAGATATCGCCTTTCTCGGAGAGGTCACCTACAATGAGCAGTTCTTC.

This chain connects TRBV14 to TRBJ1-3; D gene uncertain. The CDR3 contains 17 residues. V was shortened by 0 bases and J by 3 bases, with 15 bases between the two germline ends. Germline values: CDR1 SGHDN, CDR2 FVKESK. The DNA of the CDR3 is TGTGCCAGCAGCCAAGATATGCCTATCTTTAGTGGAAACACCATATATTTT. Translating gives CASSQDMPIFSGNTIYF. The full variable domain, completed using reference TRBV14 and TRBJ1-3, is EAGVTQFPSHSVIEKGQTVTLRCDPISGHDNLYWYRRVMGKEIKFLLHFVKESKQDESGMPNNRFLAERTGGTYSTLKVQPAELEDSGVYFCASSQDMPIFSGNTIYFGEGSWLTVV.